The clone carrying this T cell receptor beta chain was detected a few times. What it binds is not known. The data derive from a study of T-cell reconstitution after alpha-beta-depleted transplantation in children. Broader study findings: Newly produced T cells mostly provided counts and TCRbeta diversity after one year, as hyperexpanded clones declined. Reportedly, roughly two months post-transplant, alpha-beta T cells arose from several hundred expanded graft clones. Surviving recipient cells, namely T cells and thymic progenitors, were the source of high day-60 TCRbeta diversity in some patients.

Using unique molecular identifiers, the investigators prepared the TCRbeta library. TCRdb used MiXCR to reprocess the PCR reads, holding one entry per CDR3 protein. The table lists 500,000 to 650,000 distinct CDR3 sequences, 10% to 15% of them singletons. The CDR3 extends over 18 amino acids. Trimming took 7 bases from V and 3 from J; bases not matched to a gene: 19. Germline assignment: CDR1 LNHDA and CDR2 SQIVND (reference sequence). The chain carries TRBV19 and TRBJ2-7, with TRBD1 matching 9 bases. The sequence was collected from a male patient aged 10-17 years who had a stem cell transplant for acute myeloid leukemia, so the T cells may come from the graft donor. Sample: PBMCs, mostly from graft donor cells, taken 360 days after TCRalphabeta/CD19-depleted stem cell transplant. In DNA, the CDR3 is TGTGCCAGTATCGGCCTTTCCTTTTTGGACAGGGGAAACTACGAGCAGTACTTC. This encodes CASIGLSFLDRGNYEQYF.